The clone carrying this TCR beta chain was counted ten times or more. Antigen: not known. This record comes from a study of glioma-infiltrating T cells. General study results and limits: Very few CDR3 sequences were shared between tissue and blood. Non-neoplastic patients had below-expected tissue-blood divergence, while all gliomas exceeded expectation.

The iRepertoire nested amplicon-rescue multiplex PCR amplified TCR alpha and beta CDR3s from RNA. For one-step reverse transcription and amplification, 100-400 ng of tissue mRNA or PBMC total RNA was used. MiXCR was run by TCRdb on the multiplex PCR reads, yielding one entry per CDR3 protein. The sample carries roughly 200,000 distinct CDR3 sequences, 32% recorded once. CDR3 size: 12 residues. Germline CDR1 is DFQATT and CDR2 is SNEGSKA (reference sequence). The V and J ends lost 2 bases and 4 bases, in that order; junction bases with no gene match: 2. The receptor was derived from a human donor with low-grade glioma or glioblastoma, undergoing nonglioma brain surgery, or in good health (not recorded which). Sequencing was performed on glioma tissue, nonneoplastic brain tissue, or PBMCs (not recorded which). The chain uses TRBV20-1 and TRBJ2-7, with 7 bases lining up with TRBD2. The CDR3 loop reads CSARSGAYEQYF. The CDR3 nucleotides are TGCAGTGCTAGAAGCGGGGCGTACGAGCAGTACTTC.